These T cell receptor beta chains were read from a single sample in a study of cytomegalovirus exposure and HLA in healthy donors. Data came from immunoSEQ multiplex PCR; TCRdb stores just in-frame clones and leaves some out. This sample has hundreds of thousands of clones, with roughly 90% found just once. The sequenced sample consisted of PBMCs. These receptors all stem from a woman in her late teens or twenties in good health and CMV-seronegative. The CDR3 runs from the conserved cysteine through the conserved F or W. D genes are given only for firm matches. Not all rows give a size; the values are once, few, many and, for expanded clones, a class.

NA | NA | TRBJ1-4 | TRBV7-2 | TGTGCCAGCAGCGTACAGGGAGAAAAACTGTTTTTT | CASSVQGEKLFF
NA | TRBD1 | TRBJ1-1 | TRBV7-9 | TGTTCCAGCAGCTTCGACAGGGGGAGCACTGAAGCTTTCTTT | CSSSFDRGSTEAFF
NA | TRBD1 | TRBJ1-4 | TRBV5-6 | TGTGCCAGCAGCATCAGGGGGACAGGAAATGAAAAACTGTTTTTT | CASSIRGTGNEKLFF
few | NA | TRBJ1-1 | TRBV6-1 | TGTGCCAGCGGGGGGGGAGGGTGGAACACTGAAGCTTTCTTT | CASGGGGWNTEAFF
NA | NA | TRBJ1-5 | TRBV7-9 | TGTGCCAGCAGCTTCGGTTACGGACTTAGCAATCAGCCCCAGCATTTT | CASSFGYGLSNQPQHF
few | TRBD2 | TRBJ2-7 | TRBV2 | TGTGCCAGCACCGGACTAGCGGGGACCTACGAGCAGTACTTC | CASTGLAGTYEQYF
NA | NA | TRBJ1-1 | TRBV6-1 | TGTGCCAGCAGAATACAGGAAATTGGGGGCCCTGAAGCTTTCTTT | CASRIQEIGGPEAFF
NA | TRBD2 | TRBJ2-1 | TRBV5-4 | TGTGCCAGCAGCCCTGGGACTAGCGGGGGGGCCGACAATGAGCAGTTCTTC | CASSPGTSGGADNEQFF
NA | NA | TRBJ2-5 | TRBV6-6 | TGTGCCAGCAGCCCCGTTAAGGGAGTGGAGACCCAGTACTTC | CASSPVKGVETQYF
NA | NA | TRBJ1-5 | TRBV2 | TGTGCCAGTGGGGCGGGCAATCAGCCCCAGCATTTT | CASGAGNQPQHF
NA | TRBD1 | TRBJ1-4 | TRBV19 | TGTGCCAGTAGTAAGGGGACAGGGGATGAAAAACTGTTTTTT | CASSKGTGDEKLFF
once | TRBD2 | TRBJ2-1 | TRBV9 | TGTGCCAGCAGCGAGGACCCTTGGCGGGGGGCAAACAATGAGCAGTTCTTC | CASSEDPWRGANNEQFF
NA | TRBD1 | TRBJ1-5 | TRBV7-9 | TGTGCCAGCAGCCTGGGACAGGGGAGCAATCAGCCCCAGCATTTT | CASSLGQGSNQPQHF
NA | TRBD1 | TRBJ1-2 | TRBV20-1 | TGCAGCGCAGACAGGGCTTATGGCTACACCTTC | CSADRAYGYTF
NA | NA | TRBJ1-2 | TRBV30 | TGTGCCTGGCCGAGCGGGCGGAATGGCTACACCTTC | CAWPSGRNGYTF